A selection of T cell receptor beta chains follows, all from one sample in a study of shared clonotypes between healthy human individuals. Clones were read by immunoSEQ multiplex PCR, and TCRdb kept only the in-frame ones, dropping some. The sample contains 900,000 to 1,200,000 clones, approximately 78% of which appear only once. Sample: memory CD4+ T cells from PBMCs. The receptor set was obtained from a man aged 18 to 29 in good health. Some clones in this sample may be carry-over from other donors' samples. CDR3s include the opening cysteine and the closing phenylalanine or tryptophan. A D gene is named only where the DNA matches it firmly. The listing skips clone size in some rows; elsewhere it reads once, few, many or a size class.

j_gene | v_gene | abundance | d_gene | CDR3nt | CDR3aa
TRBJ2-7 | TRBV18 | - | - | TGTGCCAGCTCACCAAGTCAAAGGGCGGGGGAGCAGTACTTC | CASSPSQRAGEQYF
TRBJ2-2 | TRBV7-2 | - | - | TGTGCCAGCAGCTCCTCAGGGGCCTCCGGGGAGCTGTTTTTT | CASSSSGASGELFF
TRBJ2-7 | TRBV27 | - | TRBD2 | TGTGCCAGCAGAATGGGACTAGCGGGAGGGCCTTACGAGCAGTACTTC | CASRMGLAGGPYEQYF
TRBJ2-1 | TRBV30 | - | - | TGTGCCTGGATTAATGGTGAGCAGTTCTTC | CAWINGEQFF
TRBJ2-5 | TRBV20-1 | - | - | TGCAGTGCCTACCAAGAGACCCAGTACTTC | CSAYQETQYF
TRBJ2-1 | TRBV5-1 | few | - | TGCGCCAGCAGCTTGGGGGTTTCGGGCTCCTACAATGAGCAGTTCTTC | CASSLGVSGSYNEQFF
TRBJ2-1 | TRBV4-3 | once | TRBD1 | TGCGCCAGCAGCCCGGGACAGGGTAACAATGAGCAGTTCTTC | CASSPGQGNNEQFF
TRBJ1-1 | TRBV11-2 | - | TRBD1 | TGTGCCAGTGGAGGGCAGGGGGCCCTCTTT | CASGGQGALF
TRBJ2-7 | TRBV7-2 | once | TRBD1 | TGTGCCAGCAGCTCCTGGGGGGACAGGGTGTACTTC | CASSSWGDRVYF
TRBJ2-1 | TRBV27 | - | - | TGTGCCAGCAGTCTTACTAGCACATACAATGAGCAGTTCTTC | CASSLTSTYNEQFF
TRBJ1-3 | TRBV7-2 | - | - | TGTGCCAGCAGCTTTCTCTCTGGAAACACCATATATTTT | CASSFLSGNTIYF
TRBJ2-5 | TRBV30 | - | - | TGTGCCTGGAAAATAGCTGGGGGCGAGACCCAGTACTTC | CAWKIAGGETQYF
TRBJ2-5 | TRBV9 | once | TRBD2 | TGTGCCAGCAGCCACACGGTGGGGAGGGACGAGACCCAGTACTTC | CASSHTVGRDETQYF
TRBJ1-1 | TRBV2 | few | TRBD1 | TGTGCCAGCAGTGCCGTGACAGGGTTCACTGAAGCTTTCTTT | CASSAVTGFTEAFF
TRBJ2-1 | TRBV2 | - | - | TGTGCCAGCAGTGAATTCGAAATCTCCTACAATGAGCAGTTCTTC | CASSEFEISYNEQFF
TRBJ1-2 | TRBV5-6 | - | TRBD1 | TGTGCCAGCAGCTGGGACAGGGCGGACTATGGCTACACCTTC | CASSWDRADYGYTF
TRBJ2-5 | TRBV9 | - | - | TGTGCCAGCAGCGTAGATGGGGTGGGGGTGCCGGAGACCCAGTACTTC | CASSVDGVGVPETQYF
TRBJ1-2 | TRBV20-1 | few | - | TGCAGTGCCATGCGGGATGGCTACACCTTC | CSAMRDGYTF
TRBJ1-4 | TRBV18 | - | - | TGTGCCAGCTCCCGGGACGAGCAGGAAAAACTGTTTTTT | CASSRDEQEKLFF
TRBJ2-3 | TRBV4-3 | - | TRBD1 | TGCGCCAGCAGCCAAGAGGGGGACAGGGTAACAGATACGCAGTATTTT | CASSQEGDRVTDTQYF
TRBJ2-1 | TRBV28 | few | TRBD2 | TGTGCCAGCAGTTCCCGGAGGTCTAGCGGCTACTACAATGAGCAGTTCTTC | CASSSRRSSGYYNEQFF
TRBJ1-4 | TRBV21-1 | - | - | TGTGCCAGCAGCAAAGTTGACAGGGAAAGGGGTCTTCCTAATGAAAAACTGTTTTTT | CASSKVDRERGLPNEKLFF
TRBJ2-1 | TRBV11-3 | - | - | TGTGCCAGCAGCTTATCCTGGGCCTCCTACAATGAGCAGTTCTTC | CASSLSWASYNEQFF
TRBJ2-3 | TRBV6-6 | - | - | TGTGCCAGCACCTCCGAAGGGACAGATACGCAGTATTTT | CASTSEGTDTQYF
TRBJ1-2 | TRBV9 | - | - | TGTGCCAGCAGCCCGAACCCCGGGGGCGCTGATGGCTACACCTTC | CASSPNPGGADGYTF
TRBJ2-5 | TRBV5-6 | - | - | TGTGCCAGCAGCACTAAGAAGAACGCCGTTTTCTTAGAGACCCAGTACTTC | CASSTKKNAVFLETQYF
TRBJ1-4 | TRBV4-1 | - | - | TGCGCCAGCAGTCGCCAAGTGGTACAGGACGAAAAACTGTTTTTT | CASSRQVVQDEKLFF
TRBJ1-2 | TRBV4-1 | - | - | TGCGCCAGCAGCCAAGATACAGGCTATTATGGCTACACCTTC | CASSQDTGYYGYTF
TRBJ2-5 | TRBV19 | - | - | TGTGCCAGTAGTCCCGGGACGGCGTTACGAGAGACCCAGTACTTC | CASSPGTALRETQYF
TRBJ2-5 | TRBV7-7 | few | TRBD2 | TGTGCCAGCAGCCGTTCGGGACTACAAGAGACCCAGTACTTC | CASSRSGLQETQYF
TRBJ2-1 | TRBV6-5 | few | - | TGTGCCAGCAGTTATCCTTCCACAGGGGAGCAGTTCTTC | CASSYPSTGEQFF
TRBJ2-2 | TRBV7-3 | - | TRBD2 | TGTGCCAGCAGCCAACTAGCGGTCCCGAACACCGGGGAGCTGTTTTTT | CASSQLAVPNTGELFF
TRBJ1-3 | TRBV28 | - | - | TGTGCCAGCAGCGAAACCGGATACAGGGAAAACACCATATATTTT | CASSETGYRENTIYF
TRBJ2-7 | TRBV9 | - | - | TGTGCCAGCAGCCCAATACAGGGCTCCTACGAGCAGTACTTC | CASSPIQGSYEQYF
TRBJ2-6 | TRBV11-2 | - | - | TGTGCCAGCAGCTTAGCGCGAACGGTGAGCTCTGGGGCCAACGTCCTGACTTTC | CASSLARTVSSGANVLTF
TRBJ2-5 | TRBV2 | - | - | TGTGCCAGCAGTGAAGGGAAATCGGCCCAGTACTTC | CASSEGKSAQYF
TRBJ2-7 | TRBV30 | - | - | TGTGCCTGGAGTGTTGGGACTCTGACGAGGGAGCAGTACTTC | CAWSVGTLTREQYF
TRBJ2-2 | TRBV11-2 | - | TRBD2 | TGTGCCAGCAGCGCAACTAGCGGGAGGGGCACCGGGGAGCTGTTTTTT | CASSATSGRGTGELFF
TRBJ2-1 | TRBV4-2 | once | - | TGTGCCAGCAGCCAAGAGGGGAGCGTACCGACCCTCAATGAGCAGTTCTTC | CASSQEGSVPTLNEQFF
TRBJ1-1 | TRBV5-1 | - | TRBD1 | TGCGCCAGCAGCAGGGGACAGGGGGACACTGAAGCTTTCTTT | CASSRGQGDTEAFF
TRBJ2-1 | TRBV18 | - | - | TGTGCCAGCTCACCACCGTATCAGAGCAATTCCTACAATGAGCAGTTCTTC | CASSPPYQSNSYNEQFF
TRBJ2-5 | TRBV18 | - | - | TGTGCCAGCTCACTCCTAAGAGAGACCCAGTACTTC | CASSLLRETQYF
TRBJ1-4 | TRBV18 | - | TRBD1 | TGTGCCAGCTCACCCCCGGACAGGGCTGAAAAACTGTTTTTT | CASSPPDRAEKLFF
TRBJ2-3 | TRBV5-6 | - | - | TGTGCCAGCAGCACTACGTGGGATACGCAGTATTTT | CASSTTWDTQYF
TRBJ2-2 | TRBV19 | few | - | TGTGCCAGTAGTATCAAGGTCGGTTTTGGGGGAGTCTACACCGGGGAGCTGTTTTTT | CASSIKVGFGGVYTGELFF
TRBJ2-7 | TRBV7-6 | few | - | TGTGCCAGCAGCTCACCTTTAGGAGAGCAGTACTTC | CASSSPLGEQYF
TRBJ2-2 | TRBV15 | - | - | TGTGCCACCAGCAGAATCACAGGGTCGTTCCACCGGGGAGCTGTTTTT | CATSRITGSFHRGAVF
TRBJ2-1 | TRBV20-1 | - | - | TGCAGTGCTAGTATCTTGAATGAGCAGTTCTTC | CSASILNEQFF